The rows below give T cell receptor beta chains drawn from one sample of a study of cytomegalovirus exposure and HLA in healthy donors. Generated by immunoSEQ multiplex PCR, the TCRdb table keeps only in-frame clones and is missing some. This sample has about 68,000 clones; roughly four fifths occur once, and the top ten carry 5% to 8.5%. Sequencing was performed on PBMCs. The receptors shown here come from a human donor in good health. CDR3s include the opening cysteine and the closing phenylalanine or tryptophan. The D gene is left open where the match is weak. Clone size is not always given. Where it is, it says once, few, many or a class for expanded clones.

TRBD2,TRBJ2-7,-,TRBV7-9,CASSPIGGVLYEQYF,TGTGCCAGCAGCCCAATTGGGGGGGTCCTCTACGAGCAGTACTTC
TRBD2,TRBJ2-5,-,TRBV2,CASSGLRGGNGETQYF,TGTGCCAGCAGTGGGTTACGGGGGGGCAACGGGGAGACCCAGTACTTC
TRBD2,TRBJ2-5,-,TRBV29-1,CSTRLAGGPQETQYF,TGCAGCACGCGACTAGCGGGGGGCCCCCAAGAGACCCAGTACTTC
-,TRBJ1-6,-,TRBV19,CASSIAGDNSPLHF,TGTGCCAGTAGTATAGCGGGGGATAATTCACCCCTCCACTTT
TRBD1,TRBJ1-5,-,TRBV19,CATKLFIGQGGQPQHF,TGTGCCACCAAACTATTTATCGGACAGGGTGGTCAGCCCCAGCATTTT
-,TRBJ2-3,few,TRBV7-3,CASSLSSSDTQYF,TGTGCCAGCAGCTTGAGTTCATCCGATACGCAGTATTTT
-,TRBJ1-2,-,TRBV5-1,CASSIQDSYYGYTF,TGCGCCAGCAGCATACAGGACAGCTACTATGGCTACACCTTC
TRBD2,TRBJ2-3,-,TRBV9,CASRTFGLANTDTQYF,TGTGCCAGCAGGACCTTTGGACTAGCGAACACAGATACGCAGTATTTT
TRBD2,TRBJ2-3,-,TRBV7-3,CASSLGGGVNTQYF,TGTGCCAGCAGCTTAGGGGGGGGTGTAAATACGCAGTATTTT
-,TRBJ2-1,-,TRBV13,CASSLSISQDSYNEQFF,TGTGCCAGCAGCTTAAGTATTAGTCAAGATTCCTACAATGAGCAGTTCTTC
-,TRBJ1-1,-,TRBV6-5,CASRLDRVNTEAFF,TGTGCCAGCAGACTCGACAGAGTCAACACTGAAGCTTTCTTT
-,TRBJ2-1,once,TRBV5-1,CASSLDPGTSNEQFF,TGCGCCAGCAGCTTGGATCCGGGAACCTCCAATGAGCAGTTCTTC
TRBD1,TRBJ1-2,-,TRBV2,CASNMEGAPNYGYTF,TGTGCCAGCAATATGGAGGGGGCCCCAAACTATGGCTACACCTTC
TRBD1,TRBJ2-2,-,TRBV9,CASSVSGQGTGELFF,TGTGCCAGCAGCGTATCGGGACAGGGCACCGGGGAGCTGTTTTTT
TRBD1,TRBJ1-1,-,TRBV9,CASSVNRGTEAFF,TGTGCCAGCAGCGTTAACAGGGGTACTGAAGCTTTCTTT
TRBD2,TRBJ2-3,-,TRBV5-1,CASSSPGLAGGPPDTQYF,TGCGCCAGCAGCTCGCCGGGACTAGCGGGGGGGCCTCCAGATACGCAGTATTTT
-,TRBJ2-3,few,TRBV5-1,CASSLARRMDTQYF,TGCGCCAGCAGCTTGGCGCGGCGGATGGATACGCAGTATTTT
TRBD1,TRBJ2-7,-,TRBV9,CASSQGQDPYEQYF,TGTGCCAGCAGCCAAGGACAGGATCCCTACGAGCAGTACTTC
-,TRBJ2-6,-,TRBV29-1,CSVSRDTDSGANVLTF,TGCAGCGTTAGCCGGGACACCGACTCTGGGGCCAACGTCCTGACTTTC
TRBD2,TRBJ2-5,few,TRBV2,CASSREGETQYF,TGTGCCAGCAGTAGGGAGGGGGAGACCCAGTACTTC
-,TRBJ1-1,-,TRBV2,CASSLQGEAFF,TGTGCCAGCAGTTTACAGGGTGAAGCTTTCTTT
TRBD1,TRBJ2-2,-,TRBV18,CATTRDRPAGTGELFF,TGTGCCACAACCCGGGACAGACCGGCTGGCACCGGGGAGCTGTTTTTT
TRBD1,TRBJ2-3,-,TRBV7-6,CASSFTGTGGTDTQYF,TGTGCCAGCAGCTTCACCGGGACAGGGGGAACAGATACGCAGTATTTT
-,TRBJ1-2,-,TRBV5-1,CASSSSGFLFGYTF,TGCGCCAGCAGCTCCTCGGGGTTCCTCTTTGGCTACACCTTC
-,TRBJ1-4,-,TRBV2,CASKEEGLNEKLFF,TGTGCCAGCAAAGAGGAGGGGCTTAATGAAAAACTGTTTTTT
-,TRBJ1-2,-,TRBV10-3,CAISESGETNYGYTF,TGTGCCATCAGTGAGTCGGGAGAAACTAACTATGGCTACACCTTC
-,TRBJ2-5,-,TRBV7-9,CASSSPPGGSRETQYF,TGTGCCAGCAGCTCCCCGCCAGGGGGGTCCCGGGAGACCCAGTACTTC
-,TRBJ1-1,-,TRBV5-1,CASSILGQDTEAFF,TGCGCCAGCAGTATTCTGGGGCAGGATACTGAAGCCTTCTTT
-,TRBJ2-1,-,TRBV11-2,CASSLDRRSEQFF,TGTGCCAGCAGCTTAGATCGCCGCAGTGAGCAGTTCTTC
-,TRBJ1-5,-,TRBV2,CASTGDSNQPQHF,TGTGCCAGCACGGGAGACAGCAATCAGCCCCAGCATTTT
-,TRBJ2-4,-,TRBV6-1,CASSEVGRADIQYF,TGTGCCAGCAGTGAAGTGGGCAGGGCGGACATTCAGTACTTC
-,TRBJ2-1,-,TRBV11-2,CASSSLGVKYNEQFF,TGTGCCAGCAGCTCCCTGGGAGTTAAATACAATGAGCAGTTCTTC
TRBD1,TRBJ1-3,-,TRBV18,CASSLKDRGGNTIYF,TGTGCCAGCTCACTAAAAGACAGGGGTGGAAACACCATATATTTT
-,TRBJ2-2,-,TRBV30,CAWSLTVSNTGELFF,TGTGCCTGGAGCCTTACAGTCTCGAACACCGGGGAGCTGTTTTTT
TRBD2,TRBJ2-7,-,TRBV7-2,CASSYQAGGAPYEQYF,TGTGCCAGCAGCTACCAAGCGGGGGGTGCCCCCTACGAGCAGTACTTC
TRBD2,TRBJ2-1,-,TRBV2,CASSGQRGLYNEQFF,TGTGCCAGCAGTGGTCAGCGGGGCCTTTACAATGAGCAGTTCTTC
TRBD2,TRBJ2-5,once,TRBV11-2,CASSLAGGAETQYF,TGTGCCAGCAGCTTAGCGGGGGGGGCGGAGACCCAGTACTTC
TRBD2,TRBJ2-1,-,TRBV5-1,CASIRTSGLSSYNEQFF,TGCGCCAGCATCCGGACTAGCGGACTTAGCTCCTACAATGAGCAGTTCTTC
-,TRBJ2-3,-,TRBV5-1,CASSSPPSAGTHTDTQYF,TGCGCCAGCAGCTCCCCACCTTCGGCGGGGACCCACACAGATACGCAGTATTTT
-,TRBJ1-5,-,TRBV6-1,CAGGGGYQPQHF,TGTGCCGGAGGTGGAGGGTATCAGCCCCAGCATTTT
TRBD2,TRBJ2-3,-,TRBV30,CASSGGASTDTQYF,TGTGCCTCCTCGGGGGGGGCTAGCACAGATACGCAGTATTTT
-,TRBJ1-2,-,TRBV5-1,CASSPGAVWPNGYTF,TGCGCCAGCAGCCCTGGAGCCGTATGGCCTAATGGCTACACCTTC
-,TRBJ1-5,-,TRBV19,CASSDYSNQPQHF,TGTGCCAGTAGTGACTATAGCAATCAGCCCCAGCATTTT
TRBD1,TRBJ1-2,-,TRBV7-3,CASSRGQGDSGYTF,TGTGCCAGCAGCAGGGGACAGGGGGACAGTGGCTACACCTTC
-,TRBJ2-5,-,TRBV18,CASSPPSGGKETQYF,TGTGCCAGCTCACCACCGAGTGGAGGGAAAGAGACCCAGTACTTC
-,TRBJ1-4,-,TRBV19,CASIGATNEKLFF,TGTGCCAGTATCGGAGCAACTAATGAAAAACTGTTTTTT
-,TRBJ1-5,once,TRBV19,CASSRSGPGQPQHF,TGTGCCAGTAGTCGGTCAGGGCCGGGCCAGCCCCAGCATTTT
-,TRBJ1-4,-,TRBV7-6,CASSLVLGGLPNEKLFF,TGTGCCAGCAGCTTAGTCCTGGGGGGTCTCCCTAATGAAAAACTGTTTTTT
-,TRBJ1-2,-,TRBV29-1,CRAEDSNYGYTF,TGCCGCGCAGAGGACAGTAACTATGGCTACACCTTC
-,TRBJ1-4,-,TRBV18,CASSPLRQDEKLFF,TGTGCCAGCTCACCTCTCAGACAGGATGAAAAACTGTTTTTT
TRBD1,TRBJ2-1,-,TRBV19,CASSKQQGATNEQFF,TGTGCCAGTAGTAAACAACAGGGGGCCACTAATGAGCAGTTCTTC
TRBD2,TRBJ2-1,once,TRBV19,CASSPASGGAYNEQFF,TGTGCCAGTAGCCCAGCCAGCGGGGGGGCCTACAATGAGCAGTTCTTC
-,TRBJ2-7,-,TRBV11-2,CASSSPKDRSYEQYF,TGTGCCAGCAGCTCCCCCAAAGACAGGTCCTACGAGCAGTACTTC
-,TRBJ1-1,-,TRBV7-8,CASSWAVNTEAFF,TGTGCCAGCAGCTGGGCAGTGAACACTGAAGCTTTCTTT